This entry lists 21 T cell receptor beta chains sequenced from one sample in a study of vaccination effects on CD4 cells after COVID-19. TCRdb keeps only in-frame clones here, not all; method: immunoSEQ multiplex PCR. The sample has more than 40,000 clones; around 76% are singletons. Their antigens are not known. ViraFEST assay sequencing came after antigen-specific CD4+ T cells were expanded with viral peptide pools. On day 10 of culture, CD4+ T cells were separated out. Nucleocapsid antibodies stayed negative before and after vaccination, showing no earlier SARS-CoV-2 infection. Sequenced material: CD4+ T cells from PBMCs cultured with SARS-CoV-2 spike peptides, taken before COVID-19 vaccination. These receptors were obtained from a human donor who received a COVID-19 vaccine.

This clone was seen only once. DNA for the CDR3: TGTGCCAGCAGCGCGAGCGGGGGGGCTTACAATGAGCAGTTCTTC. This translates into CASSASGGAYNEQFF. The chain couples TRBV7-3 to TRBJ2-1, with TRBD2 matching 10 bases. The CDR3 runs to 15 residues. Germline CDR1 reads SGHTA; CDR2 reads FQGTGA. Trimming took 5 bases from V and 4 from J; bases not matched to a gene: 5. Full variable domain (missing parts from reference TRBV7-3 and TRBJ2-1): GAGVSQTPSNKVTEKGKYVELRCDPISGHTALYWYRQSLGQGPEFLIYFQGTGAADDSGLPNDRFFAVRPEGSVSTLKIQRTERGDSAVYLCASSASGGAYNEQFFGPGTRLTVL.

The CDR3 region has the DNA TGTGCCAGCAGCTTTCTCGACAGGGACGGCTACACCTTC. Residues: CASSFLDRDGYTF. This chain uses TRBV3-1 (or the pseudogene TRBV3-2) with TRBJ1-2; 7 nucleotides line up with TRBD1. Germline lookup yields CDR1 LGHDT and CDR2 YNNKEL (reference sequence). V trimming: 5 bases; J trimming: 8 bases; junction bases outside the gene matches: 8. The CDR3 is made up of 13 amino acids.

The chain recombines TRBV7-8 with TRBJ2-5; TRBD1 might be the D (6 bases). This CDR3 has 15 residues. The germline V gene encodes CDR1 SGHVS and CDR2 FQNEAQ. Trimming removed 4 bases at V and 4 bases at J, with 16 bases between. The CDR3 nucleotides read TGTGCCAGCAGCTCCAGGGGCGCAGGTTCAGAGACCCAGTACTTC. This translates into CASSSRGAGSETQYF.

This clone has only one observation. The chain uses TRBV5-4 and TRBJ2-5, with 8 bases matching TRBD1. The CDR3 is 16 residues long. Germline V gives CDR1 SGHNT, CDR2 YYREEE (reference sequence). The V gene end was trimmed by 1 base and the J gene end by 2 bases; junction bases not matched to a gene: 7. CDR3 coding DNA: TGTGCCAGCAGCTTGCGTGGTCAGGGGGCTCAAGAGACCCAGTACTTC. Translating gives CASSLRGQGAQETQYF.

The genes are TRBV3-1 (or the pseudogene TRBV3-2) and TRBJ2-1; maybe TRBD2 (6 bases). The germline V gene encodes CDR1 LGHDT and CDR2 YNNKEL (reference sequence). Trimming removed 5 bases from V and 7 bases from J, with 15 bases in between. The CDR3 runs to 14 residues. The CDR3 sequence is CASSDLGGGNEQFF. The CDR3 bases are TGTGCCAGCAGCGACCTCGGGGGTGGTAATGAGCAGTTCTTC.

The chain links TRBV6-5 to TRBJ2-5; 13 nucleotides align to TRBD2. The CDR3 loop spans 15 amino acids. The V and J ends lost 7 bases and 5 bases, in that order; junction bases with no gene match: 7. CDR1 is MNHEY, CDR2 SVGAGI, per germline. CDR3 coding DNA: TGTGCCAGCAAACTAGCGGGGGGGGCAATTGAGACCCAGTACTTC. Translated, it gives CASKLAGGAIETQYF.

The CDR3 sequence is CATSSSRTVPSNEQFF. For the CDR3, the DNA is TGTGCCACCAGCAGCAGTCGCACAGTCCCCAGCAATGAGCAGTTCTTC. The J gene is TRBJ2-1, the V gene TRBV15; D ambiguous. V lost 3 bases and J lost 6, with 18 bases in between. The CDR3 loop spans 16 amino acids. Germline V gene sequence: CDR1 LNHNV, CDR2 YYDKDF (reference sequence).

This clone was seen a few times. This chain connects TRBV12-5 to TRBJ1-5, with 11 bases matching TRBD1. From germline, CDR1 is LGHNT and CDR2 FRNRAP. The CDR3 loop spans 17 amino acids. V gave up 6 bases and J gave up 0 bases; unmatched junction bases: 7. CDR3 in amino acids: CASGSGTGGNSNQPQHF. The DNA for the CDR3 is TGTGCTAGTGGGTCAGGGACAGGGGGAAATAGCAATCAGCCCCAGCATTTT.

The chain combines TRBV6-6 with TRBJ2-7; 7 bases map to TRBD1. J lost 2 bases, V lost 5 bases, and 6 bases had no gene match. The CDR3 loop spans 14 amino acids. Germline V gene sequence: CDR1 MNHNY, CDR2 SVGAGI (reference sequence). This CDR3 reads CASSRRTGPYEQYV. The CDR3, as DNA: TGTGCCAGCAGTAGAAGGACAGGCCCCTACGAGCAGTACGTC.

This chain joins TRBV5-1 and TRBJ2-1; TRBD2 agrees at 16 bases. Germline V CDR1 and CDR2: SGHRS, YFSETQ. The CDR3 runs 16 residues. Trimming took 0 bases from V and 8 from J; bases not matched to a gene: 2. The CDR3 bases are TGCGCCAGCAGCTTGGGGGGACTAGCGGGGGGGCATGAGCAGTTCTTC. Translation gives CASSLGGLAGGHEQFF. The variable domain in full, with the rest retrieved from reference TRBV5-1 and TRBJ2-1, is KAGVTQTPRYLIKTRGQQVTLSCSPISGHRSVSWYQQTPGQGLQFLFEYFSETQRNKGNFPGRFSGRQFSNSRSEMNVSTLELGDSALYLCASSLGGLAGGHEQFFGPGTRLTVL.

This clone came up once. The rearrangement joins TRBV10-2 to TRBJ1-6; 8 positions agree with TRBD1. In germline, CDR1 is WSHSY, CDR2 SAAADI. The CDR3 covers 13 residues. V was clipped by 6 bases and J by 8 bases; unmatched bases: 3. In DNA form, the CDR3 reads TGCGCCAGCAGGACAGGGGTTGATTCACCCCTCCACTTT. It specifies CASRTGVDSPLHF.

This clone came up a few times. The V and J genes are TRBV5-8 and TRBJ2-6; weak D call: TRBD1 (7 bases). Deletions cut 4 bases from V and 2 bases from J, with 13 bases between. The CDR3 spans 16 residues. Germline V lookup: CDR1 SGHTS, CDR2 YDEGEE. CDR3 in DNA: TGTGCCAGCAGCCGTGGCAGGGGGGCTGGGGCCAACGTCCTGACTTTC. Translated: CASSRGRGAGANVLTF. The full variable domain, rest sourced from reference TRBV5-8 and TRBJ2-6, is EAGVTQSPTHLIKTRGQQATLRCSPISGHTSVYWYQQALGLGLQFLLWYDEGEERNRGNFPPRFSGRQFPNYSSELNVNALELEDSALYLCASSRGRGAGANVLTFGAGSRLTVL.

This chain links TRBV30 with TRBJ2-6, with D unclear. Germline lookup yields CDR1 GTSNPN and CDR2 SVGIG (reference sequence). CDR3 length: 17 residues. Trimming pared 2 bases from V and 4 bases from J, leaving 18 bases between. CDR3 in amino acids: CAWSSSRTDVGANVLTF. The CDR3 bases are TGTGCCTGGAGTTCATCACGGACGGACGTGGGGGCCAACGTCCTGACTTTC.

The CDR3 spells CASSLRQGYNSPLHF. CDR3 DNA sequence: TGTGCCAGCAGCCTCCGACAGGGCTATAATTCACCCCTCCACTTT. The J gene is TRBJ1-6, the V gene TRBV21-1; the table assigns TRBD1, which was not confirmed against the DNA. TRBV21-1 is labeled a pseudogene. This CDR3 comprises 15 residues.

The sample holds a few counts of this clone. The chain has TRBV2 and TRBJ2-1; TRBD2 agrees at 11 bases. The CDR3 extends over 14 amino acids. V trimming: 7 bases; J trimming: 7 bases; junction bases outside the gene matches: 6. Germline V gives CDR1 SNHLY, CDR2 FYNNEI. CDR3 DNA sequence: TGTGCCAGCATGGCGGTAGCGGGGGGGAATGAGCAGTTCTTC. Translation gives CASMAVAGGNEQFF.

The rearrangement uses TRBV10-3 and TRBJ2-1, with D perhaps matching TRBD1 (6 bases). The germline V and J ends were trimmed by 5 bases and 9 bases, with 23 bases remaining between them. The germline V gene encodes CDR1 ENHRY and CDR2 SYGVKD. This CDR3 is 16 amino acids long. The CDR3 region has the DNA TGTGCCATCAGTCACAACCCGGACAGTACGGCAGGTGAGCAGTTCTTC. Encoded protein: CAISHNPDSTAGEQFF.

The V and J genes are TRBV11-2 and TRBJ2-1; unclear D gene. Germline loops: CDR1 SGHAT, CDR2 FQNNGV. This CDR3 is built from 13 residues. V was pared by 0 bases and J by 10 bases, with 10 bases between. In DNA, the CDR3 is TGTGCCAGCAGCTTAGATCTCACGACCGAGCAGTTCTTC. This sequence encodes CASSLDLTTEQFF.

The chain is built from TRBV6-4 and TRBJ2-2; D perhaps matches TRBD2 (6 bases). V lost 6 bases to trimming and J lost 7 bases, with 12 bases between them. The length of the CDR3 is 13 residues. Per the germline V gene, CDR1 is MRHNA and CDR2 is SNTAGT. The chain's CDR3 is CASSLQGGGELFF. CDR3 nucleotide sequence: TGTGCCAGCAGCTTGCAGGGAGGCGGGGAGCTGTTTTTT.

The J gene is TRBJ2-1, the V gene TRBV3-1 (or the pseudogene TRBV3-2); 7 nucleotides line up with TRBD1. This CDR3 region has 13 residues. Germline V gene data show CDR1 as LGHDT and CDR2 as YNNKEL (reference sequence). V dropped 4 bases and J dropped 8; count of bases not matched to a gene: 5. The CDR3 here is CASSRNRGDEQFF. The CDR3 DNA reads as TGTGCCAGCAGCCGAAACAGGGGTGATGAGCAGTTCTTC.

The rearrangement uses TRBV6-1 and TRBJ1-1; unclear D gene. CDR3 length: 14 amino acids. Germline V gene data show CDR1 as MNHNS and CDR2 as SASEGT. The V end lost 0 bases, the J end lost 1 base, and 6 bases lay between the germline ends. The CDR3: CASSEAGRNTEAFF. In nucleotides, the CDR3 is TGTGCCAGCAGTGAAGCCGGGAGGAACACTGAAGCTTTCTTT.

J is TRBJ1-2 and V is TRBV9; D possibly corresponds to TRBD1 (6 bases). This CDR3 has 15 amino acids. The V and J ends lost 0 bases and 5 bases respectively, with 14 bases between them. Looked up from germline, CDR1 is SGDLS and CDR2 is YYNGEE. This chain's CDR3 is CASSVEAGVGYGYTF. Written as DNA, the CDR3 is TGTGCCAGCAGCGTAGAGGCAGGGGTGGGATATGGCTACACCTTC.